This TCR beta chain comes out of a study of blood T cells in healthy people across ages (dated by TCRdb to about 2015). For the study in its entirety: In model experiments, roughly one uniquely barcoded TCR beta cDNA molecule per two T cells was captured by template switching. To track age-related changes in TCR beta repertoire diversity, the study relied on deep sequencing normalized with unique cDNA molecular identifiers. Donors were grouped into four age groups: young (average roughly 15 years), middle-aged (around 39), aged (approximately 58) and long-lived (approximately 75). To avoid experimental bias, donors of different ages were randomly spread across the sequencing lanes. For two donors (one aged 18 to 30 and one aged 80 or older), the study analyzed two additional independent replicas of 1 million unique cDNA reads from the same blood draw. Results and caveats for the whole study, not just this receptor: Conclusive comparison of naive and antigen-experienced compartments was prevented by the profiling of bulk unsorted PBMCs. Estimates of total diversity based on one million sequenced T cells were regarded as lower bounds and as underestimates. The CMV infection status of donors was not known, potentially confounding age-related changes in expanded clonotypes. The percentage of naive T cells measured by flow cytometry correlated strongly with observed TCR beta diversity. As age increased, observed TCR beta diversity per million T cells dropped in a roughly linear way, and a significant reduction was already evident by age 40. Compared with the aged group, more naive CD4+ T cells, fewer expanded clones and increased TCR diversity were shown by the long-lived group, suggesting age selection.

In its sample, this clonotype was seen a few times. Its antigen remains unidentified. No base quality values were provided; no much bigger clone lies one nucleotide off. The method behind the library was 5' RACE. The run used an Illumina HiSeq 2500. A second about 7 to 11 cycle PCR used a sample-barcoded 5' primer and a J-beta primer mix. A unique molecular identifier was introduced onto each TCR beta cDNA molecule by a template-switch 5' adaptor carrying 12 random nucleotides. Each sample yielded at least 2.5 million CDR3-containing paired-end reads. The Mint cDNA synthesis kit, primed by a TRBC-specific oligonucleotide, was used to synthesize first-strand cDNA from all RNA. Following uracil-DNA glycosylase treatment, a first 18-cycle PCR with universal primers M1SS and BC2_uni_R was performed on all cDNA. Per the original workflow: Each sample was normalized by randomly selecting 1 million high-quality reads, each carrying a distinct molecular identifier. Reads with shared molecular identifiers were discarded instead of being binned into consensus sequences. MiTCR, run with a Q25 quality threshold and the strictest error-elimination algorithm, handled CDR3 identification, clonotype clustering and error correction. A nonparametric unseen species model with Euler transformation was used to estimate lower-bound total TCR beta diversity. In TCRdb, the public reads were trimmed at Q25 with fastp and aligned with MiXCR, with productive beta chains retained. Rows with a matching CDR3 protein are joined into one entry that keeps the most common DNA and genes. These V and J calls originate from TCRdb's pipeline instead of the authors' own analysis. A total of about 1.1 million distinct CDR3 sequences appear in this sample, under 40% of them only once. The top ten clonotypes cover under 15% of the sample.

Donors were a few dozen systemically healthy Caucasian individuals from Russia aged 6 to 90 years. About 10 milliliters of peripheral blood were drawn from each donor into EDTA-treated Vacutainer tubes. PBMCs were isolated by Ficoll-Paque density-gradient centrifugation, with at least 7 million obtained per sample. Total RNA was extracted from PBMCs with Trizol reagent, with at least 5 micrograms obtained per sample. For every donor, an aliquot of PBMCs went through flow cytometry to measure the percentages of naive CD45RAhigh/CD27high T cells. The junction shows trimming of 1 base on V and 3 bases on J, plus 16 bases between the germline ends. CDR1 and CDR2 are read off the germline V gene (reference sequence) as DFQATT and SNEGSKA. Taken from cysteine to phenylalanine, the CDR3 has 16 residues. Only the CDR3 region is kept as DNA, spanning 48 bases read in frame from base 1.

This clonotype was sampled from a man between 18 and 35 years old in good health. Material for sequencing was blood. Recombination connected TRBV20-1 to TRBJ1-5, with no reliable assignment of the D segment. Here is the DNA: TGCAGTGCTAGAGTCCTCGGCAGAGGTCTCAATCAGCCCCAGCATTTT. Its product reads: CSARVLGRGLNQPQHF.